This T cell receptor beta chain was sequenced in a study of T-cell reconstitution after alpha-beta-depleted transplantation in children. General study findings and limits: Where some patients showed high TCRbeta diversity at day 60, it came from recipient T cells and thymic progenitors that had survived.

For TCRbeta, the library was prepared with unique molecular identifiers. TCRdb itself ran the PCR reads through MiXCR, one entry per CDR3 protein. This table has around 300,000 distinct CDR3 sequences, over 20% appearing once. This clonotype was counted a few times. Antigen: not known. Germline V lookup: CDR1 SGHRS, CDR2 YFSETQ. The CDR3 loop spans 14 amino acids. Trimming left V 0 bases short and J 1 base short, with 7 bases between. The chain joins TRBV5-1 to TRBJ1-1, with D uncertain. The TCR sequence derives from a male patient younger than 18 who had a stem cell transplant for acute lymphoblastic leukemia, so the T cells may come from the graft donor. Here the sequenced sample was PBMCs, mostly from graft donor cells, taken 180 days after TCRalphabeta/CD19-depleted stem cell transplant. For the CDR3, the DNA is TGCGCCAGCAGCTTGGTACGCCAGAACACTGAAGCTTTCTTT. The encoded protein is CASSLVRQNTEAFF.